The source of this T cell receptor beta chain is a study of cytomegalovirus exposure and HLA in healthy donors. Findings and caveats of the study: Researchers reported from a later analysis that most CMV-associated TCR beta chains appeared HLA-restricted. The study reported that TCR beta sequences accurately predicted HLA-A and HLA-B alleles in most subjects. Being productive about 87% or about 30% of the time was typical of most TCR beta V segments in an earlier analysis.

The primer mix had 60 Vbeta and 13 Jbeta primers. Some clones are missing from TCRdb's copy, which holds only in-frame ones; the method was immunoSEQ multiplex PCR. The data show about 200,000 clones, and the top ten clones hold 0.95% to 1.3%. Worth noting for this clone: No antigen is known for it.

The receptor comes from a girl aged 2-10 years in good health and CMV-seropositive. Sequencing used PBMCs.

CDR3 amino acids: CASMVTSGRSGIYEQYF. CDR3 coding DNA: TGCGCCAGCATGGTAACTAGCGGGAGGAGTGGCATCTACGAGCAGTACTTC. The chain combines TRBV5-1 with TRBJ2-7, with TRBD2 matching 12 bases. This CDR3 spans 17 amino acids. V lost 6 bases, J lost 3 bases, and 13 bases stayed unmatched. Per germline, CDR1 SGHRS and CDR2 YFSETQ.